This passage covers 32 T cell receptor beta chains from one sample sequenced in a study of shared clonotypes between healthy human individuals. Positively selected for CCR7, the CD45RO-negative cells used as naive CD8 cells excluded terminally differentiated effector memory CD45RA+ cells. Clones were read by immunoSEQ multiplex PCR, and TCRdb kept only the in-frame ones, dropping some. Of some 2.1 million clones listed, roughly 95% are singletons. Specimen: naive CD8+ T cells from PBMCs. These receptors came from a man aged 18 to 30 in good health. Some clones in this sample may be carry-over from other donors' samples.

The CDR3 DNA sequence: TGTGCCAGCAGCACAATGGGGCCCCTAGCGGGGACATACAATGAGCAGTTCTTC. As protein: CASSTMGPLAGTYNEQFF. This chain joins TRBV11-2 and TRBJ2-1, with 9 bases identical to TRBD2. Germline values: CDR1 SGHAT, CDR2 FQNNGV. CDR3 length: 18 residues. Trimming took 5 bases from V and 4 from J; bases not matched to a gene: 15.

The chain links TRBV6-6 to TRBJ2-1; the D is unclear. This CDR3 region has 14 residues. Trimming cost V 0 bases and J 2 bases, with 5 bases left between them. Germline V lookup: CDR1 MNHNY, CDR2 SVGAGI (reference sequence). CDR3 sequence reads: CASSYSSAYNEQFF. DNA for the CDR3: TGTGCCAGCAGTTACTCGTCGGCCTACAATGAGCAGTTCTTC.

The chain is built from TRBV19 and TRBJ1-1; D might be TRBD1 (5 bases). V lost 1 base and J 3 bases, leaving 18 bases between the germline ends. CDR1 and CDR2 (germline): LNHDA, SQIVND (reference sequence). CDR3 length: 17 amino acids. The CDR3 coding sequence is TGTGCCAGTAGTATAGTTGGCAGGGTGCAGGCGGACACTGAAGCTTTCTTT. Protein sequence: CASSIVGRVQADTEAFF.

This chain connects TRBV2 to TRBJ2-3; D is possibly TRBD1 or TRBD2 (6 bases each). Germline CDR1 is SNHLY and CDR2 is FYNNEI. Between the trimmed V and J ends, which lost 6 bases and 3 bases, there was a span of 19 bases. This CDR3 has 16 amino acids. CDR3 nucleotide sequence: TGTGCCAGCAGACAAATTACCCCGGGGGCTACAGATACGCAGTATTTT. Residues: CASRQITPGATDTQYF.

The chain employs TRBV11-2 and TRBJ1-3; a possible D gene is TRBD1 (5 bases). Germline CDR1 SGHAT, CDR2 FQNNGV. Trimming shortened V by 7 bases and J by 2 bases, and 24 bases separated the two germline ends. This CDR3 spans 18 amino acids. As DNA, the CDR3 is TGTGCCAGCACCCTACTAGGCGGGGGGGGTAAAACTGGAAACACCATATATTTT. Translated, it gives CASTLLGGGGKTGNTIYF.

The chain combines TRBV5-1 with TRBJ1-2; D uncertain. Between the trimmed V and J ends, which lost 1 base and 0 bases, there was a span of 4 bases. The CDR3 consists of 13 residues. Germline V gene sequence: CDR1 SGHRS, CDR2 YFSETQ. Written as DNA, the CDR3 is TGCGCCAGCAGCTTGACGGCTAACTATGGCTACACCTTC. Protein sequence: CASSLTANYGYTF.

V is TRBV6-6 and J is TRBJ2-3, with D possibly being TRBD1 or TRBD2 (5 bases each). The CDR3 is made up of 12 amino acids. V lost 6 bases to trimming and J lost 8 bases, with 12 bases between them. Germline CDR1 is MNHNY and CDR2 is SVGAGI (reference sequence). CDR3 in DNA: TGTGCCAGCAGCCCAGAGGGACGTACGCAGTATTTT. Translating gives CASSPEGRTQYF.

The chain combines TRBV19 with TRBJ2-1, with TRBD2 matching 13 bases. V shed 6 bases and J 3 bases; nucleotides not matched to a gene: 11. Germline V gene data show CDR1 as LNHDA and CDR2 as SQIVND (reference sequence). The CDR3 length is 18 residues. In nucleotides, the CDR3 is TGTGCCAGTAGCCACCGACTAGCGGGAGGTCACCTCTACAATGAGCAGTTCTTC. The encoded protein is CASSHRLAGGHLYNEQFF.

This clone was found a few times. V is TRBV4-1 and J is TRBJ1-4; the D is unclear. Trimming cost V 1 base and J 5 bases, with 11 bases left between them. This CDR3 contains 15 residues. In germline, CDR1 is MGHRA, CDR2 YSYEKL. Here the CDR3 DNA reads TGCGCCAGCAGCCAAGGTGCCGGGCGAAATGAAAAACTGTTTTTT. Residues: CASSQGAGRNEKLFF.

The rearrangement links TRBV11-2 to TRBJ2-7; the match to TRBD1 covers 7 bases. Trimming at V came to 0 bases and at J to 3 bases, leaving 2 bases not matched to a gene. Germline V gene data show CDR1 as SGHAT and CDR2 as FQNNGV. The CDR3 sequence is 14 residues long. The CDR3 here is CASSLEGQYYEQYF. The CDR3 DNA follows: TGTGCCAGCAGCTTAGAGGGACAGTACTACGAGCAGTACTTC.

The CDR3 region is CASSFGTAPYEQYF. The CDR3 coding sequence is TGTGCCAGCAGCTTCGGGACAGCCCCCTACGAGCAGTACTTC. V is TRBV7-9 and J is TRBJ2-7, with 7 bases that match TRBD1. Germline assignment: CDR1 SEHNR and CDR2 FQNEAQ (reference sequence). This CDR3 has 14 residues. The V gene end was trimmed by 3 bases and the J gene end by 2 bases; junction bases not matched to a gene: 4.

CDR3 sequence reads: CASSLGSRNQPQHF. The CDR3 DNA sequence: TGTGCCAGCAGTTTGGGGTCGCGCAATCAGCCCCAGCATTTT. The V call is TRBV27, the J call TRBJ1-5; D uncertain. CDR1 is MNHEY, CDR2 SMNVEV, per germline (reference sequence). Trimming stripped 3 bases from V and 2 bases from J, with 8 bases between. This CDR3 comprises 14 residues.

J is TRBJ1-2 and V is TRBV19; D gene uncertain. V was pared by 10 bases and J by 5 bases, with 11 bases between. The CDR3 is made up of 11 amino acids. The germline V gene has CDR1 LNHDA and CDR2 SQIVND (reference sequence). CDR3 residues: CATPRGYGYTF. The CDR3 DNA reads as TGTGCCACCCCGAGAGGTTATGGCTACACCTTC.

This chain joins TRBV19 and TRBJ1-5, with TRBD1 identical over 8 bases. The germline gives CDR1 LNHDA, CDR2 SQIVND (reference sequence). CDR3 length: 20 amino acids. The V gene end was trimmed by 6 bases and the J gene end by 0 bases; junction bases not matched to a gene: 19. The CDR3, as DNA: TGTGCCAGTAGGGGACAGGTCTCCGGACCCTCCCGATATAGCAATCAGCCCCAGCATTTT. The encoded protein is CASRGQVSGPSRYSNQPQHF.

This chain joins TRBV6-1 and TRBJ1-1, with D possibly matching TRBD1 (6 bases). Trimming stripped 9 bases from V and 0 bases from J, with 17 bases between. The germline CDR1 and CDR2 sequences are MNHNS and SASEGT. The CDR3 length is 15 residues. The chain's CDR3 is CASNDRRAMNTEAFF. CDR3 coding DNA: TGTGCCAGTAATGACAGGCGGGCGATGAACACTGAAGCTTTCTTT.

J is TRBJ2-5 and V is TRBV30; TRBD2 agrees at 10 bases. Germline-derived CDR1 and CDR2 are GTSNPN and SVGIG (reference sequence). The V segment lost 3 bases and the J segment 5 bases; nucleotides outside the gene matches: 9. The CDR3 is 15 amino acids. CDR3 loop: CAWSPSEREGETQYF. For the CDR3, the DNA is TGTGCCTGGAGCCCGTCGGAGCGGGAGGGGGAGACCCAGTACTTC.

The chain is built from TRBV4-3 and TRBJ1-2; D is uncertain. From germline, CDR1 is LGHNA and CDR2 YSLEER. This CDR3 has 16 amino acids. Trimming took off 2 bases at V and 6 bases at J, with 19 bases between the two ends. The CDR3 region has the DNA TGCGCCAGCAGCCAAAGCGTACGAACATCGCTGGATGGCTACACCTTC. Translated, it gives CASSQSVRTSLDGYTF.

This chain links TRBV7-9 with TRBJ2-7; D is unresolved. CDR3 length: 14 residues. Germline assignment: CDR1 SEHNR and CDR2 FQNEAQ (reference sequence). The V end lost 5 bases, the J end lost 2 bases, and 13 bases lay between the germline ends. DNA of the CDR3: TGTGCCAGCAGCCCCCAGGTCGCCACCTACGAGCAGTACTTC. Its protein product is CASSPQVATYEQYF.

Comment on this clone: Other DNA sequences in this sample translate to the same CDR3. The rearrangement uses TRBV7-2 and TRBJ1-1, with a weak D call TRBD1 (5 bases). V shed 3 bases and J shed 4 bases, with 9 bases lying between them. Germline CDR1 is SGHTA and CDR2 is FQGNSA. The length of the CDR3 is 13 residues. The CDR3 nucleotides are TGTGCCAGCAGCTTGGGGGGGAGCACTGAAGCTTTCTTT. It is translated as CASSLGGSTEAFF.

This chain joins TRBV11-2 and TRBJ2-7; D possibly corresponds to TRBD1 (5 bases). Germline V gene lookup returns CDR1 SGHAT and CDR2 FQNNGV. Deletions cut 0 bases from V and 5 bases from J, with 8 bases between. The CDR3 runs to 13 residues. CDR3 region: CASSLEGVDEQYF. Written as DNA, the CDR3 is TGTGCCAGCAGCTTAGAAGGGGTGGACGAGCAGTACTTC.

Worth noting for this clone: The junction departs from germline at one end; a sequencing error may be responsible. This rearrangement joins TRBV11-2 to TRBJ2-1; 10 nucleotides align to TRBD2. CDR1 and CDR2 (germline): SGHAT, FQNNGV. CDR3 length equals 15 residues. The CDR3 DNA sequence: TGTGTCAGCAGCCAAGGCTCTAGCGGGAGAAATGAGCAGTTCTTC. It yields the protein CVSSQGSSGRNEQFF.

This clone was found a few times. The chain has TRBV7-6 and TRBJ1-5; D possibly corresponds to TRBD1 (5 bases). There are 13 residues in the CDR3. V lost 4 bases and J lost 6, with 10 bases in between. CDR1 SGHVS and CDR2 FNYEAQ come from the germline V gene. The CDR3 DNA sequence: TGTGCCAGCAGCTACGGGACCTTTCAGCCCCAGCATTTT. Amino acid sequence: CASSYGTFQPQHF.

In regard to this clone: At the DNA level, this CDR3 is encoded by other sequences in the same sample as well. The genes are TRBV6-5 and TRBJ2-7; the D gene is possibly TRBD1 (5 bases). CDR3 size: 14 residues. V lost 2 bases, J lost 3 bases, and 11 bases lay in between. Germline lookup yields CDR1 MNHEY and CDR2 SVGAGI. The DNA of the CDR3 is TGTGCCAGCAGTTACGGTGAAGGGGACTACGAGCAGTACTTC. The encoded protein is CASSYGEGDYEQYF.

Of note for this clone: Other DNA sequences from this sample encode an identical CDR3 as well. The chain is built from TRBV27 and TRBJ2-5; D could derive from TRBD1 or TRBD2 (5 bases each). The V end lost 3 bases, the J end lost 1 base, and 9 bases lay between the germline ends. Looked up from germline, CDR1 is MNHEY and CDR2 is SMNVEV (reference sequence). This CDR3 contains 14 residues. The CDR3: CASSLVGTQETQYF. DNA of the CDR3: TGTGCCAGCAGTTTGGTTGGGACCCAAGAGACCCAGTACTTC.

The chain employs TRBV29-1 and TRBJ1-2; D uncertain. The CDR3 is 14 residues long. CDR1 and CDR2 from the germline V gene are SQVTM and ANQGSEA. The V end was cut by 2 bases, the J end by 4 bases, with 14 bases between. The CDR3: CSVELAPRRYGYTF. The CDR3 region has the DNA TGCAGCGTTGAATTGGCCCCCCGGCGCTATGGCTACACCTTC. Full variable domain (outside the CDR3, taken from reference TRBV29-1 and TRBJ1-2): SAVISQKPSRDICQRGTSLTIQCQVDSQVTMMFWYRQQPGQSLTLIATANQGSEATYESGFVIDKFPISRPNLTFSTLTVSNMSPEDSSIYLCSVELAPRRYGYTFGSGTRLTVV.

CDR3 protein: CAISDGVAGYNEQFF. The CDR3 region has the DNA TGTGCCATCAGTGATGGCGTAGCTGGCTACAATGAGCAGTTCTTC. The rearrangement uses TRBV10-3 and TRBJ2-1; no firm D call. V was clipped by 3 bases and J by 3 bases, with 12 bases between them. Germline CDR1 and CDR2: ENHRY and SYGVKD. The CDR3 loop spans 15 amino acids.

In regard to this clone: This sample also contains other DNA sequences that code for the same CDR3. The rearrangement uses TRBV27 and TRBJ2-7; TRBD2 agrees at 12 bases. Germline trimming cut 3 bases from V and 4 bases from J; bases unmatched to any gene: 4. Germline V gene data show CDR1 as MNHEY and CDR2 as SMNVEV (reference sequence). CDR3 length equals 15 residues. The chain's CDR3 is CASSLRLAGVYEQYF. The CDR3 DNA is TGTGCCAGCAGTTTGAGACTAGCGGGAGTTTACGAGCAGTACTTC.

The CDR3 here is CASSIEDSLNQPQHF. The CDR3 coding sequence is TGTGCCAGTAGTATCGAAGACAGCCTGAATCAGCCCCAGCATTTT. The chain uses TRBV19 and TRBJ1-5, with D maybe TRBD1 (5 bases). Germline V gene data show CDR1 as LNHDA and CDR2 as SQIVND (reference sequence). V gave up 3 bases and J gave up 4 bases, with 13 bases separating them. CDR3 size: 15 residues.

Here the CDR3 DNA reads TGTGCCAGCAGTGACAGGGGGCTTGAGCAGTACTTC. This codes for CASSDRGLEQYF. J is TRBJ2-7 and V is TRBV28, with 10 bases matching TRBD1. Trimming cost V 5 bases and J 7 bases; bases outside gene matches: 2. The CDR3 covers 12 residues. From germline, CDR1 is MDHEN and CDR2 SYDVKM.

The CDR3 nucleotides are TGCAGCGTATACTCTAGCGGTGGAGCGAACACCGGGGAGCTGTTTTTT. Its translation is CSVYSSGGANTGELFF. The chain couples TRBV29-1 to TRBJ2-2, with 7 bases lining up with TRBD2. Trimming at V came to 6 bases and at J to 0 bases, leaving 10 bases not matched to a gene. CDR1 is SQVTM and CDR2 is ANQGSEA in the germline V gene. This CDR3 comprises 16 residues.

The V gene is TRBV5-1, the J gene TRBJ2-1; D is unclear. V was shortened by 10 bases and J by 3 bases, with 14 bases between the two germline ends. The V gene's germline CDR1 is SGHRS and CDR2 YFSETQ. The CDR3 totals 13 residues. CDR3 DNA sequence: TGCGCCGAAAGGGCAACTGGCTACAATGAGCAGTTCTTC. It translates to CAERATGYNEQFF.

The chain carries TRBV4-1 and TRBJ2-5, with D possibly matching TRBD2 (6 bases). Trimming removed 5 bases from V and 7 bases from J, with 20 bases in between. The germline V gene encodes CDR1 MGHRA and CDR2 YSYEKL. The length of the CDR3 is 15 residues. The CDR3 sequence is CASSGGTAVSGTQYF. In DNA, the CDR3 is TGCGCCAGCAGCGGGGGGACGGCCGTATCAGGGACCCAGTACTTC.